The 5 T cell receptor beta chains given below trace back to one sample, sequenced in a study of blood T cell repertoires in COVID-19 (dated by TCRdb to 2018 to 2020). Libraries were built with the immunoSEQ multiplex PCR assay. TCRdb stores this immuneACCESS table with in-frame sequences only. Part of the clones is absent; in the studies checked, under half of the shortfall reflects unresolved V genes, and no reason is known for the rest. A total of about 120,000 clones appear in this sample, over 65% of them only once. Roughly 6.2% of the sample is held by the ten biggest clonotypes. The sequencing sample was made of peripheral blood. The receptors stem from a man between 65 and 80 years old with acute or convalescent COVID-19.

The V and J genes are TRBV11-1 and TRBJ2-1; 8 bases align to TRBD2. Germline CDR1 reads SGHAT; CDR2 reads FQDESV (reference sequence). Losses at the gene ends were 5 bases for V and 9 bases for J; bases not matched to a gene: 15. CDR3 length equals 16 residues. CDR3 DNA sequence: TGTGCCAGCAGCCTGCGTTCGGGGGGGCCCCCTGCTGAGCAGTTCTTC. Translation gives CASSLRSGGPPAEQFF. The full variable domain, rest sourced from reference TRBV11-1 and TRBJ2-1, is EAEVAQSPRYKITEKSQAVAFWCDPISGHATLYWYRQILGQGPELLVQFQDESVVDDSQLPKDRFSAERLKGVDSTLKIQPAELGDSAMYLCASSLRSGGPPAEQFFGPGTRLTVL.

This chain's CDR3 is CASSYTQGGAGELFF. The CDR3 coding sequence is TGTGCCAGCAGTTACACACAGGGAGGGGCCGGGGAGCTGTTTTTT. The gene calls are TRBV6-5 and TRBJ2-2; TRBD2 might be the D (7 bases). The CDR3 loop spans 15 amino acids. The V end was cut by 2 bases, the J end by 6 bases, with 13 bases between. Germline values: CDR1 MNHEY, CDR2 SVGAGI.

The rearrangement uses TRBV5-1 and TRBJ1-4; perhaps TRBD1 as D (5 bases). The V end was cut by 5 bases, the J end by 0 bases, with 11 bases between. Looked up from germline, CDR1 is SGHRS and CDR2 is YFSETQ. This CDR3 has 15 residues. CDR3: CASSTGSSTNEKLFF. In nucleotides, the CDR3 is TGCGCCAGCAGTACAGGATCGTCAACTAATGAAAAACTGTTTTTT. The full variable domain, completed using reference TRBV5-1 and TRBJ1-4, is KAGVTQTPRYLIKTRGQQVTLSCSPISGHRSVSWYQQTPGQGLQFLFEYFSETQRNKGNFPGRFSGRQFSNSRSEMNVSTLELGDSALYLCASSTGSSTNEKLFFGSGTQLSVL.

This chain links TRBV27 with TRBJ2-5; TRBD1 matches 8 bases. V dropped 2 bases and J dropped 5; count of bases not matched to a gene: 7. The CDR3 extends over 15 amino acids. CDR1 and CDR2 from the germline V gene are MNHEY and SMNVEV (reference sequence). CDR3 in amino acids: CASSLGGQGFETQYF. The CDR3 nucleotides read TGTGCCAGCAGTTTAGGTGGACAGGGTTTTGAGACCCAGTACTTC.

As DNA, the CDR3 is TGTGCCAGTAGGACGGGAACTAACACTGAAGCTTTCTTT. It is translated as CASRTGTNTEAFF. V gene TRBV19 combines with J gene TRBJ1-1, with no clear D. Germline V gene sequence: CDR1 LNHDA, CDR2 SQIVND (reference sequence). V was pared by 6 bases and J by 2 bases, with 10 bases between. The CDR3 runs 13 residues.